This record concerns one TCR beta chain sequence. Its specificity is unknown. This record belongs to a study of T-cell memory formation after mild COVID-19. Libraries for TCRalpha and TCRbeta carried sample barcodes and unique molecular identifiers via 5'RACE. TCRdb re-called the 5' RACE reads through MiXCR, storing one row per CDR3 protein. This repertoire shows about 140,000 distinct CDR3 sequences, 11% to 15% found once; its top ten account for less than 30%. Regarding the study as a whole: There were some responding clones in pre-infection memory, which suggested that cross-reactive memory had joined. Clones that shrank (day 15 to 85) were balanced CD4/CD8, whereas later expanders leaned CD4+.

This clonotype was sampled from an adult woman who had mild COVID-19 (a few samples of this study predate the infection). Cell type and time point are not known. Sequenced material: PBMCs or a T cell subset sorted from them (not recorded which).

CDR3 DNA: TGTGCCAGCTCACCGATCCCCACTAACAATGAGCAGTTCTTC. It encodes CASSPIPTNNEQFF. This rearrangement joins TRBV18 to TRBJ2-1; no clear D gene. This CDR3 is 14 amino acids long. V lost 3 bases and J lost 5, with 11 bases in between. Germline V CDR1 and CDR2: KGHSH, LQKENI.